The 26 T cell receptor beta chains below all came from one sample that was sequenced in a study of T cell repertoires in cytomegalovirus infection. Their recognized antigens are unknown. TCRdb re-called the reads with MiXCR, one entry per CDR3 protein. This sample has about 920,000 distinct CDR3 sequences; approximately 31% occur once, and the top ten carry around an eighth. Specimen: cultured CD8+ T cells from PBMCs, collected from culture after CMV antigen stimulation. The receptors were sampled from a human donor in good health (CMV status not recorded). Some clones in this sample may be carry-over from other donors' samples.

This sequence joins TRBV7-2 and TRBJ2-2; TRBD2 is a possible D gene (5 bases). V was pared by 0 bases and J by 1 base, with 18 bases between. This CDR3 is 19 amino acids long. The V gene's germline CDR1 is SGHTA and CDR2 FQGNSA. The CDR3 DNA reads TGTGCCAGCAGCTTAGCGCGAGAGGGTTATGGTGGGAACACCGGGGAGCTGTTTTTT. Its protein is CASSLAREGYGGNTGELFF.

This clonotype turned up a few times. The gene calls are TRBV12-3 or TRBV12-4 and TRBJ2-7; D possibly matches TRBD1 or TRBD2 (5 bases each). V dropped 5 bases and J dropped 5 bases, with 16 bases sitting between them. The CDR3 spans 14 residues. CDR3 DNA: TGTGCCAGCAGTCGGTTGGGACGGGCAAACGAGCAGTACTTC. Its translation is CASSRLGRANEQYF.

This clonotype has just a few counts. This chain joins TRBV4-1 and TRBJ1-1; D remains ambiguous. Germline V CDR1 and CDR2: MGHRA, YSYEKL. Trimming stripped 7 bases from V and 7 bases from J, with 19 bases between. The CDR3 has 14 residues. CDR3 sequence (DNA): TGCGCCAGCACCCGTCGACCTTCCGGGGATGAAGCTTTCTTT. Its translation is CASTRRPSGDEAFF.

The rearrangement joins TRBV20-1 to TRBJ1-1, with D perhaps matching TRBD1 (6 bases). Trimming pared 3 bases from V and 4 bases from J, leaving 15 bases between. The CDR3 runs to 14 residues. Germline V CDR1 and CDR2: DFQATT, SNEGSKA (reference sequence). The DNA for the CDR3 is TGCAGTGCTAGGCCATGGACAGCAGGCACTGAAGCTTTCTTT. Protein product: CSARPWTAGTEAFF.

This clonotype was picked up a small number of times. The chain links TRBV11-3 to TRBJ2-2, with a possible D match to TRBD2 (6 bases). The CDR3 consists of 12 residues. Trimming left V 6 bases short and J 6 bases short, with 8 bases between. The germline V gene has CDR1 SGHNT and CDR2 YENEEA. The CDR3 DNA sequence: TGTGCCAGCAGGGAGGGTTCCGGGGAGCTGTTTTTT. Amino acids: CASREGSGELFF.

The chain joins TRBV6-2 or TRBV6-3 to TRBJ1-1; no definite D call. Deletions cut 9 bases from V and 0 bases from J, with 26 bases between. This CDR3 has 18 residues. CDR1 MNHEY and CDR2 SVGEGT come from the germline V gene. The CDR3 region has the DNA TGTGCCAGTGGAACCCTAGACGCAGCTACCGGCATGAACACTGAAGCTTTCTTT. It codes for CASGTLDAATGMNTEAFF.

This clonotype was counted at least ten times. V gene TRBV7-8 combines with J gene TRBJ2-4; D unclear. The CDR3 runs to 14 residues. Looked up from germline, CDR1 is SGHVS and CDR2 is FQNEAQ. Trimming removed 1 base from V and 0 bases from J, with 4 bases in between. The CDR3 nucleotides read TGTGCCAGCAGCTTAGGGACAGCCAAAAACATTCAGTACTTC. Its translation is CASSLGTAKNIQYF.

V gene TRBV11-2 combines with J gene TRBJ1-1; no clear D gene. The germline V and J ends were trimmed by 1 base and 6 bases, with 15 bases remaining between them. Germline lookup yields CDR1 SGHAT and CDR2 FQNNGV. The CDR3 contains 15 residues. The CDR3 protein is CASSLAPGRHPEAFF. DNA of the CDR3: TGTGCCAGCAGCTTAGCCCCAGGAAGGCACCCTGAAGCTTTCTTT. Combining the CDR3 with reference TRBV11-2 and TRBJ1-1 gives the whole variable domain EAGVAQSPRYKIIEKRQSVAFWCNPISGHATLYWYQQILGQGPKLLIQFQNNGVVDDSQLPKDRFSAERLKGVDSTLKIQPAKLEDSAVYLCASSLAPGRHPEAFFGQGTRLTVV.

The V gene is TRBV20-1, the J gene TRBJ1-1, with D perhaps TRBD1 (6 bases). From germline, CDR1 is DFQATT and CDR2 SNEGSKA (reference sequence). The CDR3 sequence is 15 residues long. Trimming stripped 0 bases from V and 0 bases from J, with 11 bases between. The CDR3 DNA reads as TGCAGTGCTAGAGATTTCGGACAGTTGAACACTGAAGCTTTCTTT. It yields the protein CSARDFGQLNTEAFF.

This clonotype was seen a handful of times. This chain uses TRBV12-3 or TRBV12-4 with TRBJ2-3; D is unclear. The CDR3 spans 12 residues. The V and J ends lost 4 bases and 5 bases respectively, with 7 bases between them. CDR3 residues: CASSWVGDTQYF. In DNA form, the CDR3 reads TGTGCCAGCAGTTGGGTAGGAGATACGCAGTATTTT.

V and J are TRBV6-4 and TRBJ2-1; 8 nucleotides agree with TRBD1. This CDR3 is built from 15 residues. V shed 0 bases, J shed 6 bases, and the junction held 4 bases outside the gene matches. From germline, CDR1 is MRHNA and CDR2 SNTAGT. As DNA, the CDR3 is TGTGCCAGCAGTGACTCGGCAGGGGGCTTCAATGAGCAGTTCTTC. Amino acid sequence: CASSDSAGGFNEQFF.

This clonotype was seen many times. This rearrangement joins TRBV7-8 to TRBJ1-6; D is possibly TRBD1 (6 bases). V was cut by 7 bases and J by 7 bases, with 20 bases left in between. The CDR3 totals 16 residues. The germline V gene has CDR1 SGHVS and CDR2 FQNEAQ. The CDR3, as DNA: TGTGCCAGCATCGCGTCGCCGGGACAAGAAAATTCACCCCTCCACTTT. Protein product: CASIASPGQENSPLHF.

The chain has TRBV2 and TRBJ1-1, with TRBD1 matching over 7 bases. The CDR3 sequence is 13 residues long. CDR1 and CDR2 from the germline V gene are SNHLY and FYNNEI. J was trimmed by 6 bases and V by 6 bases; bases with no gene match: 7. Here the CDR3 reads CASSPQGTPEAFF. The CDR3 DNA reads as TGTGCCAGCAGCCCACAGGGGACGCCTGAAGCTTTCTTT.

A note on this clonotype: At one of its ends the junction is not consistent with the germline gene, which may arise from a read error. The chain is built from TRBV6-2 or TRBV6-3 and TRBJ2-5; 7 nucleotides agree with TRBD2. CDR1 and CDR2 from the germline V gene are MNHEY and SVGEGT. The CDR3 contains 14 residues. Written as DNA, the CDR3 is TGTACCAGCATAAAGCGGGGAATGGGAGAGACCCAGTACTTC. As protein: CTSIKRGMGETQYF.

This clonotype turned up a few times. This rearrangement joins TRBV7-2 to TRBJ2-3, with D tentatively TRBD1 (6 bases). CDR1 and CDR2 from the germline V gene are SGHTA and FQGNSA. Trimming removed 1 base at V and 0 bases at J, with 17 bases between. CDR3 size: 18 residues. The CDR3 loop reads CASSLGGDRLISTDTQYF. CDR3 DNA: TGTGCCAGCAGCTTAGGGGGAGACAGGCTCATAAGCACAGATACGCAGTATTTT. Variable domain in full (rest from reference TRBV7-2 and TRBJ2-3): GAGVSQSPSNKVTEKGKDVELRCDPISGHTALYWYRQSLGQGLEFLIYFQGNSAPDKSGLPSDRFSAERTGGSVSTLTIQRTQQEDSAVYLCASSLGGDRLISTDTQYFGPGTRLTVL.

This clonotype was seen a handful of times. This chain uses TRBV27 with TRBJ1-6; D is possibly TRBD1 (5 bases). V lost 5 bases, J lost 9 bases, and 23 bases lay in between. Germline V gene sequence: CDR1 MNHEY, CDR2 SMNVEV (reference sequence). This CDR3 spans 17 amino acids. CDR3 sequence reads: CASSPGVRAAMGSPLHF. The CDR3 DNA is TGTGCCAGCAGTCCGGGGGTTCGGGCGGCGATGGGTTCACCCCTCCACTTT.

CDR3 loop: CSARTSGASTDTQYF. In DNA form, the CDR3 reads TGCAGTGCTAGAACCAGCGGGGCTAGCACAGATACGCAGTATTTT. The chain recombines TRBV20-1 with TRBJ2-3, with TRBD2 matching over 7 bases. This CDR3 has 15 amino acids. Germline CDR1 is DFQATT and CDR2 is SNEGSKA (reference sequence). J was trimmed by 0 bases and V by 2 bases; bases with no gene match: 5.

This clonotype has a handful of counts. The chain uses TRBV2 and TRBJ2-1; weak D call: TRBD2 (5 bases). This CDR3 is 16 amino acids long. Trimming cost V 8 bases and J 8 bases, with 25 bases left between them. Germline V gene lookup returns CDR1 SNHLY and CDR2 FYNNEI. CDR3 in amino acids: CASQRAGLSFPDEQFF. CDR3 DNA sequence: TGTGCCAGCCAGAGGGCCGGACTTTCGTTTCCGGATGAGCAGTTCTTC.

This chain connects TRBV24-1 to TRBJ1-5, with D hard to call. The CDR3 has 14 amino acids. V lost 6 bases, J lost 3 bases, and 11 bases lay in between. Germline V gene sequence: CDR1 KGHDR, CDR2 SFDVKD. The CDR3: CATSSDAYNQPQHF. The CDR3 region has the DNA TGTGCCACCAGTAGTGATGCATACAATCAGCCCCAGCATTTT.

This clonotype was counted a few times. The chain joins TRBV20-1 to TRBJ2-7, with TRBD2 matching over 10 bases. CDR1 DFQATT and CDR2 SNEGSKA come from the germline V gene (reference sequence). This CDR3 is 13 amino acids long. Losses at the gene ends were 5 bases for V and 0 bases for J; bases not matched to a gene: 1. Written as DNA, the CDR3 is TGCAGTGCTCTAGCGGGGGACTCCTACGAGCAGTACGTC. It translates to CSALAGDSYEQYV.

This CDR3 is CASSQFRGSGNTIYF. CDR3 coding DNA: TGTGCCAGCAGTCAATTCCGGGGCTCTGGAAACACCATATATTTT. The V call is TRBV6-5, the J call TRBJ1-3, with D unresolved. The CDR3 totals 15 residues. The germline V gene encodes CDR1 MNHEY and CDR2 SVGAGI. Trimming removed 5 bases at V and 0 bases at J, with 11 bases between.

This clonotype has just a few counts. J is TRBJ1-2 and V is TRBV2; D possibly corresponds to TRBD1 (5 bases). The ends were cut back, 8 bases at V and 2 bases at J, with 12 bases in the middle. This CDR3 has 13 amino acids. From germline, CDR1 is SNHLY and CDR2 FYNNEI. The CDR3 sequence is CASGQGLNYGYTF. DNA for the CDR3: TGTGCCAGCGGTCAGGGCTTAAACTATGGCTACACCTTC. Based on the CDR3 plus reference TRBV2 and TRBJ1-2, the full variable domain is EPEVTQTPSHQVTQMGQEVILRCVPISNHLYFYWYRQILGQKVEFLVSFYNNEISEKSEIFDDQFSVERPDGSNFTLKIRSTKLEDSAMYFCASGQGLNYGYTFGSGTRLTVV.

This clonotype has ten or more counts. This chain connects TRBV7-6 to TRBJ2-2; 8 bases agree with TRBD2. Trimming removed 4 bases from V and 8 bases from J; junction bases left unmatched: 9. Per the germline V gene, CDR1 is SGHVS and CDR2 is FNYEAQ. This CDR3 contains 15 residues. The CDR3, as DNA: TGTGCCAGCAGCTCCCCGGGGGGGATTACTGGGGAGCTGTTTTTT. Encoded protein: CASSSPGGITGELFF.

In its sample, this clonotype was seen a few times. The CDR3 DNA follows: TGTGCCAGCAGTATGGGGGCTTCCTACGAGCAGTACGTC. This sequence encodes CASSMGASYEQYV. The chain carries TRBV12-3 or TRBV12-4 and TRBJ2-7; D might be TRBD1 (6 bases). The CDR3 is 13 amino acids. V was clipped by 5 bases and J by 1 base, with 9 bases between them.

This chain connects TRBV28 to TRBJ2-5, with 8 positions matching TRBD1. V gave up 7 bases and J gave up 4 bases; unmatched junction bases: 11. The CDR3 is 15 amino acids. In germline, CDR1 is MDHEN, CDR2 SYDVKM. The CDR3 nucleotides are TGTGCCAGCACCCTGGGCCTAACAGGGGGAGAGACCCAGTACTTC. Amino acids: CASTLGLTGGETQYF.

In this sample, this clonotype turned up a few times. The J gene is TRBJ2-1, the V gene TRBV19, with 10 positions matching TRBD2. V gave up 5 bases and J gave up 9 bases; unmatched junction bases: 13. In germline, CDR1 is LNHDA, CDR2 SQIVND (reference sequence). The CDR3 has 16 residues. The CDR3 bases are TGTGCCAGTAGTCCCTATACTAGCGGGGCATTCGGTGAGCAGTTCTTC. This codes for CASSPYTSGAFGEQFF.